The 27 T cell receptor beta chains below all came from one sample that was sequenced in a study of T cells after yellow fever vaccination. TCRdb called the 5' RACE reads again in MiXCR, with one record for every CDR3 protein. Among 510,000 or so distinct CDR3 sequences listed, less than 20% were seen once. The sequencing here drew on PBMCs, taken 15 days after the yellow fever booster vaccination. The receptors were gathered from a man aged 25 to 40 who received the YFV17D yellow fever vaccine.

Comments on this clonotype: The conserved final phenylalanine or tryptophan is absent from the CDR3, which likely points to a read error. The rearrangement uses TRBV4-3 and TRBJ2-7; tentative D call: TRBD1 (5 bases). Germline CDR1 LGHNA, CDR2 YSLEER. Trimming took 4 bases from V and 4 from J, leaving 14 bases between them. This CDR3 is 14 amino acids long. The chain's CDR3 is CASSPGRAGYEQYL. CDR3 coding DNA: TGCGCCAGCAGCCCAGGCAGGGCTGGATACGAGCAGTACCTC.

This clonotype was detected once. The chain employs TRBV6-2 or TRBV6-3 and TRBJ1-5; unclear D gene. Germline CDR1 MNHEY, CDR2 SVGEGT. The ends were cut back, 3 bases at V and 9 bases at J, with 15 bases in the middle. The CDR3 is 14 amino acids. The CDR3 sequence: CASSYLPERGPQHF. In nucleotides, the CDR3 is TGTGCCAGCAGTTATCTACCGGAAAGAGGGCCCCAGCATTTT.

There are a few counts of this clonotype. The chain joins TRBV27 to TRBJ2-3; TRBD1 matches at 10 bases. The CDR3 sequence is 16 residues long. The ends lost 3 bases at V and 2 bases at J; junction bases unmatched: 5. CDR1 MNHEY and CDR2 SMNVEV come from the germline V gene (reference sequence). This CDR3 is CASSFPGQGPTDTQYF. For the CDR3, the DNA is TGTGCCAGCAGTTTTCCGGGACAGGGGCCCACAGATACGCAGTATTTT.

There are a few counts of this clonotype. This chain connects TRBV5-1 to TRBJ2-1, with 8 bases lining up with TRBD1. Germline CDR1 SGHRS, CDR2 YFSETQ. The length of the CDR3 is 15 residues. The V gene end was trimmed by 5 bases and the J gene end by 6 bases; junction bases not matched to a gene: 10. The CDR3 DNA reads TGCGCCAGCAGAAACGGACAGGGATTAGGCAATGAGCAGTTCTTC. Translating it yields CASRNGQGLGNEQFF. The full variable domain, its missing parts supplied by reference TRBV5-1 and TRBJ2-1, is KAGVTQTPRYLIKTRGQQVTLSCSPISGHRSVSWYQQTPGQGLQFLFEYFSETQRNKGNFPGRFSGRQFSNSRSEMNVSTLELGDSALYLCASRNGQGLGNEQFFGPGTRLTVL.

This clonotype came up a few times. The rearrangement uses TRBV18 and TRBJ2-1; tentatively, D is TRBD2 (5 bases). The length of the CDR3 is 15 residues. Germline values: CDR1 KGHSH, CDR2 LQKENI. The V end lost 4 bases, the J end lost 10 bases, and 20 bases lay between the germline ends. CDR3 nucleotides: TGTGCCAGCTCACGACCTACATCAGGTCCGGGAGAGCAGTTCTTC. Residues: CASSRPTSGPGEQFF.

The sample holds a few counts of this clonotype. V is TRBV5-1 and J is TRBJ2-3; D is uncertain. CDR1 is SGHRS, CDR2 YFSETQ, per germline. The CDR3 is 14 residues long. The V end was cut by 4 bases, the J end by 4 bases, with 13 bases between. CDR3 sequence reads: CASSLSDSSDTQYF. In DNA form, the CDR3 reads TGCGCCAGCAGCCTCTCCGACTCCTCAGATACGCAGTATTTT.

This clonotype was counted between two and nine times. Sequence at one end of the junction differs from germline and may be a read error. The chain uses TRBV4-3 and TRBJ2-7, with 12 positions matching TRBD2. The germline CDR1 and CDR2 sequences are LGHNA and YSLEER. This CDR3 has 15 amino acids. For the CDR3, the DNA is TGCGCCAGCAGCCAACGACTAGCGGGAGCCTATGAGCAGTACTTC. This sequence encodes CASSQRLAGAYEQYF.

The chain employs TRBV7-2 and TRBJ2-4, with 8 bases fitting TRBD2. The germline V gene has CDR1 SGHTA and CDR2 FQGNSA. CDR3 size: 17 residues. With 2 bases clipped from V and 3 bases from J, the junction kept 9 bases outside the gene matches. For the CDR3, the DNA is TGTGCCAGCAGCTTAACGCAGACGGGGACTAGCAAAAACATTCAGTACTTC. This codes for CASSLTQTGTSKNIQYF.

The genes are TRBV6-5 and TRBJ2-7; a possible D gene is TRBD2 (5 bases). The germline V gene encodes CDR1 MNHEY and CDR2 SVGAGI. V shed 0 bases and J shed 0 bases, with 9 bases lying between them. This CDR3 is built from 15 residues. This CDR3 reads CASSYSAATSYEQYF. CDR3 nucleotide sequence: TGTGCCAGCAGTTACTCAGCGGCAACCTCCTACGAGCAGTACTTC.

CDR3 DNA: TGTGCCAGCAGCGTAAGGGGCGGGAGTTCCAATGAGCAGTTCTTC. Amino acids: CASSVRGGSSNEQFF. The chain links TRBV9 to TRBJ2-1, with 7 bases aligning to TRBD2. V dropped 1 base and J dropped 6; count of bases not matched to a gene: 7. Germline assignment: CDR1 SGDLS and CDR2 YYNGEE. The CDR3 contains 15 residues.

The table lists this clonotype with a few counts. The CDR3 sequence is CASSLGHGDQETQYF. In DNA, the CDR3 is TGTGCCAGCAGCCTCGGACACGGGGACCAAGAGACCCAGTACTTC. The gene calls are TRBV3-1 and TRBJ2-5; D may be TRBD1 or TRBD2 (5 bases each). CDR1 is LGHDT and CDR2 is YNNKEL in the germline V gene (reference sequence). Trimming shortened V by 4 bases and J by 0 bases, and 12 bases separated the two germline ends. The length of the CDR3 is 15 residues.

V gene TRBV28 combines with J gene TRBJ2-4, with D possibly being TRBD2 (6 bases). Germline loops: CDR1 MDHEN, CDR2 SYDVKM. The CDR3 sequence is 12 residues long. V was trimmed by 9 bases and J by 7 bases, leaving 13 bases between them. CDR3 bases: TGTGCCAGTCTTGGGGGGTTGAACATTCAGTACTTC. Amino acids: CASLGGLNIQYF.

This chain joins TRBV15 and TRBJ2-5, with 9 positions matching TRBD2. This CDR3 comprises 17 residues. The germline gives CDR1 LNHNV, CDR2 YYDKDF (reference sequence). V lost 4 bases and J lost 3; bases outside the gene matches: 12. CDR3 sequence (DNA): TGTGCCACCAGCAACTCATCGGCGGGAGGGCCGGAAGAGACCCAGTACTTC. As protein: CATSNSSAGGPEETQYF.

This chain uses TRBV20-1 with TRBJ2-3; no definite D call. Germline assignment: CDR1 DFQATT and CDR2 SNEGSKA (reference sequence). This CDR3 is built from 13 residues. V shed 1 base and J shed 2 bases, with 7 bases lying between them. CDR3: CSARVSVTDTQYF. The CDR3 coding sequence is TGCAGTGCTAGAGTATCGGTCACAGATACGCAGTATTTT.

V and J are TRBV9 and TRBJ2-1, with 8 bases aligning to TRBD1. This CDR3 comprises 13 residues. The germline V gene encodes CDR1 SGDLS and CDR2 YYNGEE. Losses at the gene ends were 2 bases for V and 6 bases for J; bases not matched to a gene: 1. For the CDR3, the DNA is TGTGCCAGCAGCGTTACAGGGGGCAATGAGCAGTTCTTC. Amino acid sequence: CASSVTGGNEQFF.

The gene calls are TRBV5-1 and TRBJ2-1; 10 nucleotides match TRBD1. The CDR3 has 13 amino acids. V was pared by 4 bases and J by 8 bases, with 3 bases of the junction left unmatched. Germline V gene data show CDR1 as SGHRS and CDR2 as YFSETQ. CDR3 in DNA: TGCGCCAGCAGCAGACAGGGGGCAGATGAGCAGTTCTTC. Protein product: CASSRQGADEQFF. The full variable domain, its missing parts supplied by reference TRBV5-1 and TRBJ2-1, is KAGVTQTPRYLIKTRGQQVTLSCSPISGHRSVSWYQQTPGQGLQFLFEYFSETQRNKGNFPGRFSGRQFSNSRSEMNVSTLELGDSALYLCASSRQGADEQFFGPGTRLTVL.

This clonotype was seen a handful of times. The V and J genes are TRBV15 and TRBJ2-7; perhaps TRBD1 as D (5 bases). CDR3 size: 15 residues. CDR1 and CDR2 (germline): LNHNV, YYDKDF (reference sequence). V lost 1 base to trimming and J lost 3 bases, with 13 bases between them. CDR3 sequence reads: CATSRGPGRDYEQYF. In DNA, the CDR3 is TGTGCCACCAGCAGAGGCCCAGGGCGAGACTACGAGCAGTACTTC. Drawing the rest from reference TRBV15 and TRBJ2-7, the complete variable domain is DAMVIQNPRYQVTQFGKPVTLSCSQTLNHNVMYWYQQKSSQAPKLLFHYYDKDFNNEADTPDNFQSRRPNTSFCFLDIRSPGLGDTAMYLCATSRGPGRDYEQYFGPGTRLTVT.

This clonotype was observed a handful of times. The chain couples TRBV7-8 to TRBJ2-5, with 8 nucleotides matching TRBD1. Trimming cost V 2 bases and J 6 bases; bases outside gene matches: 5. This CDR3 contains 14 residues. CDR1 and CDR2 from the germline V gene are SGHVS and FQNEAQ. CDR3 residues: CASSLSRTGQTQYF. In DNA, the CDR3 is TGTGCCAGCAGCTTATCGAGGACAGGGCAGACCCAGTACTTC. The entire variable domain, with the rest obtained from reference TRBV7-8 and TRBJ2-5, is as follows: GAGVSQSPRYKVAKRGQDVALRCDPISGHVSLFWYQQALGQGPEFLTYFQNEAQLDKSGLPSDRFFAERPEGSVSTLKIQRTQQEDSAVYLCASSLSRTGQTQYFGPGTRLLVL.

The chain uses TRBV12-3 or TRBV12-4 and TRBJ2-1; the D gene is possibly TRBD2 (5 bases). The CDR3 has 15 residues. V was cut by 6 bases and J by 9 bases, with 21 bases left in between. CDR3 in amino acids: CASRPKSPLGFEQFF. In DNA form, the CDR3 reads TGTGCCAGCAGACCTAAATCCCCACTAGGCTTTGAGCAGTTCTTC.

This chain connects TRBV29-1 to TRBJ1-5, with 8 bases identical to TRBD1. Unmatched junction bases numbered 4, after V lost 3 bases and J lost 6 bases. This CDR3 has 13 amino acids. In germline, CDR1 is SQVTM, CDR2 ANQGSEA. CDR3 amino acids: CSVEGTGGQPQHF. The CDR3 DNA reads TGCAGCGTTGAGGGTACAGGGGGTCAGCCCCAGCATTTT. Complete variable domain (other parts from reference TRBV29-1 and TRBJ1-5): SAVISQKPSRDICQRGTSLTIQCQVDSQVTMMFWYRQQPGQSLTLIATANQGSEATYESGFVIDKFPISRPNLTFSTLTVSNMSPEDSSIYLCSVEGTGGQPQHFGDGTRLSIL.

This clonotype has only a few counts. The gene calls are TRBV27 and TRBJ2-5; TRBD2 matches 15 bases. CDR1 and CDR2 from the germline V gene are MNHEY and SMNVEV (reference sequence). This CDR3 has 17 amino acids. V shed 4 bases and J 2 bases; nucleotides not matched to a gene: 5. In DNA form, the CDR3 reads TGTGCCAGCAGTTCCGGGACTAGCGGGAGGAAACAAGAGACCCAGTACTTC. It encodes CASSSGTSGRKQETQYF.

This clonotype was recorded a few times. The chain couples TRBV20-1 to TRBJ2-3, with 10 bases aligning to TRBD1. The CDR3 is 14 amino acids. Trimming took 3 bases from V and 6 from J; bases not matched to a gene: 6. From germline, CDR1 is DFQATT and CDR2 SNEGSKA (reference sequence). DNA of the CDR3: TGCAGTGCTAGCCGGGACAGGGGCATCGATACGCAGTATTTT. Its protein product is CSASRDRGIDTQYF.

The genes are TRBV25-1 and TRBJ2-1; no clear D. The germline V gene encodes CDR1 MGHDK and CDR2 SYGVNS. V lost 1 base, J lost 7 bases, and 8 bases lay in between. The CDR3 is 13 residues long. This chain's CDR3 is CASSESPVNEQFF. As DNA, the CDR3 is TGTGCCAGCAGTGAATCCCCGGTAAATGAGCAGTTCTTC.

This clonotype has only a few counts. As DNA, the CDR3 is TGTGCCAGCAGCCACTCGTTTGGGGTCGGCGAGCAGTACTTC. Amino acids: CASSHSFGVGEQYF. This chain uses TRBV5-6 with TRBJ2-7, with D unclear. Trimming pared 4 bases from V and 6 bases from J, leaving 17 bases between. CDR1 is SGHDT, CDR2 YYEEEE, per germline. The CDR3 is made up of 14 amino acids.

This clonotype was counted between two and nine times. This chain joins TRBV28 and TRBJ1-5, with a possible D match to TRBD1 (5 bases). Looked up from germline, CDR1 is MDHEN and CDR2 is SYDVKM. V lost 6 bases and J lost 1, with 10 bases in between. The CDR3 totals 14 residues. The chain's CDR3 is CASRVWGSNQPQHF. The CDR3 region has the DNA TGTGCCAGCAGGGTATGGGGGAGCAATCAGCCCCAGCATTTT.

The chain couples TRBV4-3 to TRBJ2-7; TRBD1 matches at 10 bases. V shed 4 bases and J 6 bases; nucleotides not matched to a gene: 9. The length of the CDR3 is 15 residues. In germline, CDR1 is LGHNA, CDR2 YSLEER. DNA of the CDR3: TGCGCCAGCAGCCCCAAAAGCGGACAGGGGGGCGAGCAGTACTTC. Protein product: CASSPKSGQGGEQYF.

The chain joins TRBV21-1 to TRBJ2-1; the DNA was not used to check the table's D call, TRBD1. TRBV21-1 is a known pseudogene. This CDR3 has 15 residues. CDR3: CAADDGDASYNEQFF. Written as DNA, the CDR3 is TGTGCCGCCGATGATGGGGACGCCTCCTACAATGAGCAGTTCTTC.